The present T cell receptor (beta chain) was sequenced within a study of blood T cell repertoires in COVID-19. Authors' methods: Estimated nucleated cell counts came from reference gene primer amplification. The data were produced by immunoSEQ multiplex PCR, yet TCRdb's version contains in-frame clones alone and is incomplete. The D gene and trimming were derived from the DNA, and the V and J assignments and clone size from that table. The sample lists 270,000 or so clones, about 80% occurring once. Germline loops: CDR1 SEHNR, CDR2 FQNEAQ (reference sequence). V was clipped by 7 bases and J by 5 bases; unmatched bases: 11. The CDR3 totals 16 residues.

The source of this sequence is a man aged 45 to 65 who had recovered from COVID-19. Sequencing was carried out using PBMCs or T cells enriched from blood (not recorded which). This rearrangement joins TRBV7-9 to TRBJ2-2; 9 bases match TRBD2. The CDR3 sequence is CASIGSGAGGTGELFF. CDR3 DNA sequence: TGTGCCAGCATCGGGTCTGGAGCGGGGGGTACCGGGGAGCTGTTTTTT.